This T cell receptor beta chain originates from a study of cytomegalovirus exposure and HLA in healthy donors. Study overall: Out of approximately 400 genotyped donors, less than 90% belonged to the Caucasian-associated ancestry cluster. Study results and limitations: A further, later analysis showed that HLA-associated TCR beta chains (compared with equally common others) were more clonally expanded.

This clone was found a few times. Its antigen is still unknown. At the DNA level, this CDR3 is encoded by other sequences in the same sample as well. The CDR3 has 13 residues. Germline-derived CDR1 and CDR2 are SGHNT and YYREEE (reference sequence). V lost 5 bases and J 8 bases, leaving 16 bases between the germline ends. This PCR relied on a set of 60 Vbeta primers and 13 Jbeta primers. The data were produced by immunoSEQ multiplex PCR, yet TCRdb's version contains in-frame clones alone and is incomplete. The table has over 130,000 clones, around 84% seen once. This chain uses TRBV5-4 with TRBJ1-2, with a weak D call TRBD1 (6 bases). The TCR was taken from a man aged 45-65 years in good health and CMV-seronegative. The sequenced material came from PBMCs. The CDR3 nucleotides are TGTGCCAGCAGTCTCGACAGGTCAGGCGGCTACACCTTC. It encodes CASSLDRSGGYTF.